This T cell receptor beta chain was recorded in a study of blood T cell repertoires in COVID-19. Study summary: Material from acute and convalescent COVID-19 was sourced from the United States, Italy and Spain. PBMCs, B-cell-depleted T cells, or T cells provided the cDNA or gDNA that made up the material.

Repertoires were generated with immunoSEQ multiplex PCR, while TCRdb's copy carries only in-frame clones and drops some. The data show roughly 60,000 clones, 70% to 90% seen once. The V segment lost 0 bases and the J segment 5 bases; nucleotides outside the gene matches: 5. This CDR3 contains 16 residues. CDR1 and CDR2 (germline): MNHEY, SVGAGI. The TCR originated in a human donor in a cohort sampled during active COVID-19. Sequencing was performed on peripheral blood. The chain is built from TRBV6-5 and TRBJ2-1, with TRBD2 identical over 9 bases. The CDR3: CASSYSLAGENNEQFF. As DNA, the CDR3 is TGTGCCAGCAGTTACTCGTTAGCGGGGGAGAACAATGAGCAGTTCTTC.